This TCR beta chain was retrieved from a study of blood T cell repertoires in COVID-19. Study-level information: COVID-19 samples, acute and convalescent, were from the United States, Italy and Spain. Nucleic acid was either cDNA or gDNA, and it came from T cells, B-cell-depleted T cells, or PBMCs.

Authors' data handling: From reference gene primer amplification, estimates of nucleated cell counts were derived. Profiling relied on immunoSEQ multiplex PCR, and the TCRdb table lists in-frame clones only, not all of them. V, J and clone size derive from that table, while D and trimming were established from the DNA sequence. Here the sample spans around 140,000 clones, about 90% being singletons. The J segment lost 4 bases and the V segment lost 3 bases, leaving 9 bases of the junction unmatched. There are 16 residues in the CDR3. The germline V gene encodes CDR1 LGHNT and CDR2 FRNRAP. The receptor was isolated from a man in his fifties with active COVID-19. This chain connects TRBV12-5 to TRBJ1-3; 7 bases align to TRBD1. Sequenced: peripheral blood. In DNA, the CDR3 is TGTGCTAGTGGTTTAGGGCCGGAGACAGGGGGAAACACCATATATTTT. Translation gives CASGLGPETGGNTIYF.